The 18 T cell receptor beta chains listed next were all sequenced from one sample in a study of blood T cells in healthy people across ages. The authors ran a second PCR of 7 to 11 cycles using a sample-barcoded 5' primer and a J-beta primer mix. TCRdb re-called the 5' RACE reads through MiXCR, storing one row per CDR3 protein. Of more than 1,400,000 distinct CDR3 sequences listed, roughly 40% are singletons. Sequencing was done on a sample of blood. The receptors were sampled from a young woman in good health.

This rearrangement joins TRBV6-5 to TRBJ2-2, with TRBD1 identical over 10 bases. Germline V lookup: CDR1 MNHEY, CDR2 SVGAGI. The V and J ends lost 2 bases and 5 bases, in that order; junction bases with no gene match: 5. The CDR3 runs to 16 residues. The CDR3 nucleotides read TGTGCCAGCAGTTACGAGACAGGGGGCTTAACCGGGGAGCTGTTTTTT. Encoded protein: CASSYETGGLTGELFF.

The chain recombines TRBV10-3 with TRBJ2-3; D gene ambiguous. From germline, CDR1 is ENHRY and CDR2 SYGVKD. CDR3 length: 13 residues. The V gene lost 2 bases and the J gene lost 6 bases, with 9 bases spanning the gap. CDR3 residues: CAISESPTDTQYF. For the CDR3, the DNA is TGTGCCATCAGTGAGAGCCCGACGGATACGCAGTATTTT.

The V call is TRBV10-3, the J call TRBJ2-2; the D is unclear. V was clipped by 10 bases and J by 5 bases, with 11 bases between them. This CDR3 region has 12 residues. Germline assignment: CDR1 ENHRY and CDR2 SYGVKD. CDR3 in DNA: TGTGCCACGGCGTTTACAACCGGGGAGCTGTTTTTT. The encoded protein is CATAFTTGELFF.

The chain links TRBV4-1 to TRBJ2-7; D gene ambiguous. Trimming took 0 bases from V and 0 from J, leaving 9 bases between them. The CDR3 spans 15 residues. Germline values: CDR1 MGHRA, CDR2 YSYEKL. The CDR3 nucleotides read TGCGCCAGCAGCCAAGACTTCAGGACCTCCTACGAGCAGTACTTC. This sequence encodes CASSQDFRTSYEQYF.

The V and J genes are TRBV7-8 and TRBJ2-3; TRBD1 matches at 7 bases. Trimming at V came to 5 bases and at J to 5 bases, leaving 13 bases not matched to a gene. The CDR3 runs 16 residues. Germline V lookup: CDR1 SGHVS, CDR2 FQNEAQ. The CDR3 sequence is CASSPYHDRVGDTQYF. The CDR3 bases are TGTGCCAGCAGCCCATATCACGACAGGGTGGGAGATACGCAGTATTTT.

This clonotype was observed a handful of times. The rearrangement links TRBV7-6 to TRBJ1-2, with a tentative D call TRBD1 (5 bases). Germline CDR1 is SGHVS and CDR2 is FNYEAQ. This CDR3 is built from 15 residues. V was pared by 1 base and J by 3 bases, with 12 bases between. The CDR3 region has the DNA TGTGCCAGCAGCTTAGATACGGCAGGGTACTATGGCTACACCTTC. This translates into CASSLDTAGYYGYTF.

This clonotype came up a few times. CDR3 DNA: TGTGCCAGCAGTAGCCCTACTCTAGGAAGCCGAGAGACCCAGTACTTC. Translation gives CASSSPTLGSRETQYF. The rearrangement uses TRBV6-6 and TRBJ2-5, with D unclear. The germline V and J ends were trimmed by 5 bases and 4 bases, with 20 bases remaining between them. The CDR3 covers 16 residues. Germline V CDR1 and CDR2: MNHNY, SVGAGI (reference sequence).

This chain links TRBV11-2 with TRBJ2-3; perhaps TRBD2 as D (6 bases). The CDR3 length is 15 residues. Trimming removed 3 bases at V and 0 bases at J, with 10 bases between. CDR1 is SGHAT and CDR2 is FQNNGV in the germline V gene. CDR3 residues: CASSFGGLSTDTQYF. Written as DNA, the CDR3 is TGTGCCAGCAGCTTTGGAGGGCTAAGCACAGATACGCAGTATTTT.

CDR3 in DNA: TGCGCCAGCAGCTTGGAACAGGGTAAAGAGACCCAGTACTTC. Protein product: CASSLEQGKETQYF. This sequence joins TRBV5-1 and TRBJ2-5, with D possibly TRBD1 on 6 matching bases. Trimming took 0 bases from V and 3 from J, leaving 9 bases between them. The CDR3 totals 14 residues. CDR1 and CDR2 (germline): SGHRS, YFSETQ.

The J gene is TRBJ2-2, the V gene TRBV7-8; tentatively, D is TRBD1 (5 bases). The J call is in doubt because the DNA end fits TRBJ1-1 better. Germline-derived CDR1 and CDR2 are SGHVS and FQNEAQ. The CDR3 contains 11 residues. CDR3 sequence: CASSLDQGAFF. The DNA of the CDR3 is TGTGCCAGCAGCTTAGATCAGGGAGCTTTCTTT.

This clonotype appeared many times. The chain joins TRBV7-2 to TRBJ2-7; TRBD1 might be the D (6 bases). V lost 5 bases and J lost 12, with 17 bases in between. The CDR3 consists of 12 residues. Looked up from germline, CDR1 is SGHTA and CDR2 is FQGNSA. As DNA, the CDR3 is TGTGCCAGCAGCACGACCGACAGGAATCTGTACTTC. It specifies CASSTTDRNLYF.

This clonotype was counted at least ten times. V is TRBV20-1 and J is TRBJ2-3; 9 bases fit TRBD2. The CDR3 totals 14 residues. J lost 3 bases, V lost 4 bases, and 5 bases had no gene match. Germline lookup yields CDR1 DFQATT and CDR2 SNEGSKA (reference sequence). CDR3 DNA sequence: TGCAGTGCTAAAGGGACTAGCAGGACAGATACGCAGTATTTT. Its protein product is CSAKGTSRTDTQYF.

The chain's CDR3 is CASSFQRTGGDTQYF. The CDR3 nucleotides read TGTGCCAGCAGTTTCCAAAGGACAGGGGGAGATACGCAGTATTTT. This chain connects TRBV28 to TRBJ2-3; 10 positions match TRBD1. With V trimmed by 3 bases and J by 5 bases, 5 bases remained unmatched. This CDR3 has 15 residues. Germline CDR1 is MDHEN and CDR2 is SYDVKM. The full variable domain, rest sourced from reference TRBV28 and TRBJ2-3, is DVKVTQSSRYLVKRTGEKVFLECVQDMDHENMFWYRQDPGLGLRLIYFSYDVKMKEKGDIPEGYSVSREKKERFSLILESASTNQTSMYLCASSFQRTGGDTQYFGPGTRLTVL.

The chain employs TRBV18 and TRBJ1-1, with TRBD1 as a possible D gene (6 bases). The CDR3 totals 13 residues. CDR1 and CDR2 from the germline V gene are KGHSH and LQKENI. Trimming stripped 8 bases from V and 1 base from J, with 11 bases between. CDR3 nucleotide sequence: TGTGCCAGCAACACAGGGCCGAACACTGAAGCTTTCTTT. This translates into CASNTGPNTEAFF.

The chain carries TRBV20-1 and TRBJ2-1; maybe TRBD1 (6 bases). This CDR3 is 16 amino acids long. The germline CDR1 and CDR2 sequences are DFQATT and SNEGSKA (reference sequence). Trimming pared 4 bases from V and 4 bases from J, leaving 20 bases between. This chain's CDR3 is CSATFLQGPHYNEQFF. The CDR3 DNA is TGCAGTGCTACTTTCCTACAGGGCCCCCATTACAATGAGCAGTTCTTC.

The CDR3 nucleotides are TGCGCCAGCAGCACCCCCGGGGGTGATGAGCAGTTCTTC. Translating it yields CASSTPGGDEQFF. The rearrangement uses TRBV5-1 and TRBJ2-1; TRBD2 is a possible D gene (6 bases). CDR3 size: 13 residues. The V and J ends lost 4 bases and 8 bases respectively, with 13 bases between them. CDR1 and CDR2 from the germline V gene are SGHRS and YFSETQ.

This clonotype was counted only a few times. This chain connects TRBV4-1 to TRBJ2-7, with TRBD1 matching 10 bases. The V gene end was trimmed by 0 bases and the J gene end by 3 bases; junction bases not matched to a gene: 5. Germline-derived CDR1 and CDR2 are MGHRA and YSYEKL. The CDR3 totals 16 residues. CDR3 residues: CASSQDDGTGDYEQYF. CDR3 nucleotides: TGCGCCAGCAGCCAAGATGATGGGACAGGGGACTACGAGCAGTACTTC.

The chain is built from TRBV20-1 and TRBJ2-5; the match to TRBD2 covers 7 bases. CDR3 length equals 14 residues. CDR1 is DFQATT, CDR2 SNEGSKA, per germline (reference sequence). Trimming cost V 4 bases and J 1 base; bases outside gene matches: 6. CDR3: CSANLGLVQETQYF. CDR3 nucleotide sequence: TGCAGTGCTAACCTAGGACTAGTCCAAGAGACCCAGTACTTC.